The sequence of this T cell receptor (beta chain) was determined in a study of blood T cells in healthy people across ages. This CDR3 has 14 residues. Germline lookup yields CDR1 LNHDA and CDR2 SQIVND (reference sequence). Trimming pared 5 bases from V and 1 base from J, leaving 10 bases between. Combining a sample-barcoded 5' primer with a J-beta primer mix, a second PCR ran for roughly 6 to 12 cycles. Template switching added a 12-random-nucleotide identifier to every cDNA molecule. Using its own MiXCR run on the 5' RACE reads, TCRdb lists one record per CDR3 protein. The sample lists over a million distinct CDR3 sequences; less than 25% were seen once. As regards this clonotype: Its antigen is still unknown.

General observations from the study: TCR beta diversity was tightly associated with the proportion of naive T cells.

This sample also belongs to another study, concerning T cells of mothers and their children. From that study: Thymic selection molds TCR recombination output in much the same way for related pairs as for unrelated pairs. Normalized overlap was always slightly, never significantly, higher in related than unrelated mother-child pairs.

The sequenced material came from blood. The rearrangement joins TRBV19 to TRBJ2-3; D ambiguous. The receptor's source is a girl aged 2-10 years in good health. The CDR3 DNA follows: TGTGCCAGTAGTCCTGAGGTGCGCACAGATACGCAGTATTTT. This sequence encodes CASSPEVRTDTQYF.